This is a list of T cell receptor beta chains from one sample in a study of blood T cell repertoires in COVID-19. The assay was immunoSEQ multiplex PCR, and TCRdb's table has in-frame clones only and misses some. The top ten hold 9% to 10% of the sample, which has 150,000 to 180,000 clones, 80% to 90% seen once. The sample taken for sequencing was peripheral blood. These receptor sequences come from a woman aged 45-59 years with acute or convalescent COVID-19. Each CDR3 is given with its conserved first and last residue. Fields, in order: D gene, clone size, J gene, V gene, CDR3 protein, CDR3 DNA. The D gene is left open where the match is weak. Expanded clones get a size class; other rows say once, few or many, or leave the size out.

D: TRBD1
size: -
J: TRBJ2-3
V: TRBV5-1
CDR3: CASSLENRGPSRGTDTQYF
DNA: TGCGCCAGCAGCTTGGAAAACAGGGGGCCCAGTCGTGGCACAGATACGCAGTATTTT

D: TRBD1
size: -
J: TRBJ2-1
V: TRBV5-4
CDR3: CASSDRAGEQFF
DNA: TGTGCCAGCAGCGACAGGGCAGGTGAGCAGTTCTTC

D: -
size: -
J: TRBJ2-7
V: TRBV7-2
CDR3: CASSFKYF
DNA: TGTGCCAGCAGCTTTAAGTACTTC

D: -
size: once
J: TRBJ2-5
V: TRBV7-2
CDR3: CASSFGGGRRETQYF
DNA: TGTGCCAGCAGCTTCGGGGGTGGTCGACGGGAGACCCAGTACTTC

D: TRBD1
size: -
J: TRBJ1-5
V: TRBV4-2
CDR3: CASSQVGDRSNQPQHF
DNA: TGTGCCAGCAGCCAAGTAGGGGACAGGAGCAATCAGCCCCAGCATTTT

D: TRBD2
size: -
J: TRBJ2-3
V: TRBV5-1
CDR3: CASSLATSGGTDTQYF
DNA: TGCGCCAGCAGCTTGGCGACTAGCGGGGGGACAGATACGCAGTATTTT

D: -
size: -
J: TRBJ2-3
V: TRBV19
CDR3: CASKQISSTDTQYF
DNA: TGTGCCAGTAAACAGATTTCAAGCACAGATACGCAGTATTTT

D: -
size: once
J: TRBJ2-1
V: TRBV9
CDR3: CASSVVGVYNEQFF
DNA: TGTGCCAGCAGCGTAGTGGGCGTGTACAATGAGCAGTTCTTC

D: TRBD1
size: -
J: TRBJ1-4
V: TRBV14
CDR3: CASSPLGQGTNEKLFF
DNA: TGTGCCAGCAGCCCGCTCGGACAGGGTACTAATGAAAAACTGTTTTTT

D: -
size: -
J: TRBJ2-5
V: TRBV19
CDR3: CASSGRPLRGQETQYF
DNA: TGTGCCAGTAGCGGGCGGCCGCTGAGGGGGCAAGAGACCCAGTACTTC

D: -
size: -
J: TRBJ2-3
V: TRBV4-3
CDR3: CASSQGPGLGVTDTQYF
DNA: TGCGCCAGCAGCCAAGGCCCGGGACTCGGAGTCACAGATACGCAGTATTTT

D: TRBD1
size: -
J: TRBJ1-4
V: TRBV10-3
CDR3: CAISTQGGGKLFF
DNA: TGTGCCATCAGTACACAGGGGGGAGGAAAACTGTTTTTT

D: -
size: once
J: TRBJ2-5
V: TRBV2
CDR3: CASKEGFETQYF
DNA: TGTGCCAGCAAGGAGGGGTTCGAGACCCAGTACTTC

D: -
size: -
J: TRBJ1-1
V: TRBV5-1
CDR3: CASSLKNAGDAEAFF
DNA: TGCGCCAGCAGCTTGAAAAATGCGGGGGATGCTGAAGCTTTCTTT

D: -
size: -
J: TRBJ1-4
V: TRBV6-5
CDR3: CASRRAPNEKLFF
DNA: TGTGCCAGTCGGAGGGCCCCTAATGAAAAACTGTTTTTT

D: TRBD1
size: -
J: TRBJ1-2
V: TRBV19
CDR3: CASSRTGLGYGYTF
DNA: TGTGCCAGTAGCAGGACAGGTTTGGGCTATGGCTACACCTTC

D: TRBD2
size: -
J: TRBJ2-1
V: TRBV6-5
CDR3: CASSPTSHNEQFF
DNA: TGTGCCAGCAGCCCGACTAGCCACAATGAGCAGTTCTTC

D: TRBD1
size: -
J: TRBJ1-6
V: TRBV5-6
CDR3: CASSLEQGRSPLHF
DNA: TGTGCCAGCAGCCTGGAACAGGGGAGGTCACCCCTCCACTTT

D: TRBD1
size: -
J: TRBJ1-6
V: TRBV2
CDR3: CASSTKQGANSPLHF
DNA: TGTGCCAGCAGTACGAAGCAGGGGGCGAATTCACCCCTCCACTTT

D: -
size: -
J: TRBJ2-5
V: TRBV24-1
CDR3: CATSERGEGETQYF
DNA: TGTGCCACCAGTGAGAGGGGGGAGGGGGAGACCCAGTACTTC

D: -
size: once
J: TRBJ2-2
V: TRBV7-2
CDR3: CASSLDVGGLFF
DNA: TGTGCCAGCAGCTTAGATGTCGGGGGGCTGTTTTTT

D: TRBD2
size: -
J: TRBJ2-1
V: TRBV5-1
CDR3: CASSPGTSGVSEQFF
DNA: TGCGCCAGCAGCCCCGGGACTAGCGGGGTTAGTGAGCAGTTCTTC

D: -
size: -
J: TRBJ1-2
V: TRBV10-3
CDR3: CAISESLYGYTF
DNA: TGTGCCATCAGTGAGTCTCTTTATGGCTACACCTTC

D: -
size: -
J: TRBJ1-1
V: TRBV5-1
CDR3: CASSLEGRSEAFF
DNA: TGCGCCAGCAGCTTAGAGGGTCGGTCTGAAGCTTTCTTT

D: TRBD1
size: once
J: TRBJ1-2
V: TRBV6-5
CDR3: CASSLTGGSNGYTF
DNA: TGTGCCAGCAGTTTGACAGGGGGATCAAATGGCTACACCTTC

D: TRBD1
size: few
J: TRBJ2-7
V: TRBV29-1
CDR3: CSVQGANYEQYF
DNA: TGCAGCGTCCAGGGGGCAAACTACGAGCAGTACTTC

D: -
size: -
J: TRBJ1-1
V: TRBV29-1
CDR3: CSVVGGLGNTEAFF
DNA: TGCAGCGTTGTGGGGGGTTTGGGGAACACTGAAGCTTTCTTT

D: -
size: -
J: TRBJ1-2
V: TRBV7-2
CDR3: CASMLGRGVYGYTF
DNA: TGTGCCAGCATGCTTGGTAGGGGTGTCTATGGCTACACCTTC

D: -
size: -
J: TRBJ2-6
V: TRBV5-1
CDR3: CASSLGGHGANVLTF
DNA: TGCGCCAGCAGCTTGGGGGGGCACGGGGCCAACGTCCTGACTTTC

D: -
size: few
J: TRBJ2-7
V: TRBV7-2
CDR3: CASSLARGSAEQYF
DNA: TGTGCCAGCAGCTTAGCGCGGGGTAGCGCCGAGCAGTACTTC

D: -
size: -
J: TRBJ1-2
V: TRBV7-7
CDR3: CATREFSYGYTF
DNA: TGTGCCACCCGAGAGTTCTCCTATGGCTACACCTTC

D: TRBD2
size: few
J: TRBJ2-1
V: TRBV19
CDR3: CASTPTSGSGNEQFF
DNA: TGTGCCAGTACCCCGACTAGCGGGAGCGGCAATGAGCAGTTCTTC

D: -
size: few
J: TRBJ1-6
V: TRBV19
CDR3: CASGGGGANSPLHF
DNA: TGTGCCAGTGGGGGAGGAGGAGCTAATTCACCCCTCCACTTT

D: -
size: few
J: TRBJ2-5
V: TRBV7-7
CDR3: CASSSGRAYQETQYF
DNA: TGTGCCAGCAGCTCCGGCAGGGCGTACCAAGAGACCCAGTACTTC

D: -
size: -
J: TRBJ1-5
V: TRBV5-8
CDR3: CASSFTDSNQPQHF
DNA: TGTGCCAGCAGCTTTACAGATAGCAATCAGCCCCAGCATTTT

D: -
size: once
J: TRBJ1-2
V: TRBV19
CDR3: CASTRDSSNYGYTF
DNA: TGTGCCAGTACCCGAGACAGCTCTAACTATGGCTACACCTTC

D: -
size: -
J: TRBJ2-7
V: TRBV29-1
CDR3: CSAQGYRYEQYF
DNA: TGCAGCGCACAGGGCTATCGCTACGAGCAGTACTTC

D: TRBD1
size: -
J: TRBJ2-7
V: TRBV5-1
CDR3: CASSLGTGEAYEQYF
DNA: TGCGCCAGCAGCTTGGGGACAGGGGAGGCCTACGAGCAGTACTTC

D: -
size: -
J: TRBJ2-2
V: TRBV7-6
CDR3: CASSLQENTGELFF
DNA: TGTGCCAGCAGCCTACAGGAGAACACCGGGGAGCTGTTTTTT